This T cell receptor beta chain was found in a study of blood T cell repertoires in COVID-19 (dated by TCRdb to 2018 to 2021). Concerning the study at large: Collaborator samples came from the United States, Italy and Spain and covered acute and convalescent phases of COVID-19. The prospective study material was composed of cDNA or gDNA derived from T cells, B-cell-depleted T cells, or PBMCs. Subjects who had been exposed to COVID-19, were actively infected with it, or had recovered from it provided the deeply sampled blood TCRbeta repertoires that made up the dataset. The repertoires were made available in a free public database intended to serve as a resource for research on the immune response to SARS-CoV-2. Samples were obtained from the ongoing ImmuneRACE study (first 160 participants) and from 1,254 subjects provided by 6 global collaborators. A de-identified subject ID, COVID-19 status, age in years and sex were almost always included in the sample metadata. HLA class I and class II types, where available, came from metadata supplied by the sample provider rather than from assay-based typing. Findings and caveats that apply to the study as a whole: The amount of clinical and demographic metadata varied by source and participant and was provided uncurated.

TCRbeta CDR3 regions were amplified from genomic DNA using the immunoSEQ Assay, a bias-controlled multiplex PCR. As for the authors' bioinformatics: The number of nucleated cells in each sample was estimated by amplification of reference gene primers within the assay. To quantify the absolute abundance of each unique TCRbeta CDR3 rearrangement, sequence reads were collapsed and filtered. Productive Simpson clonality was computed per sample as the square root of Simpson's diversity index over productive rearrangements. Sourced from immuneACCESS, this table was stored by TCRdb with only in-frame sequences that have V and J called. A share of the clones is absent; for the studies checked, an unresolved V gene accounts for under half, and the remainder has no known explanation. V and J calls and clone size are those listed in that table; D and trimming were worked out from the DNA. The sample table contains approximately 120,000 clones; only one count was recorded for around 76% of them. The ten largest clonotypes hold 6% of the sample.

In Seattle, one collaborating source enrolled patients while the infection was active and tracked those patients longitudinally over the course of disease. Whole blood was collected in K2EDTA tubes by collaborating institutions according to the institutions' own protocols. Collaborator samples were shipped for TCRbeta analysis as frozen whole blood, isolated PBMCs, or DNA extracted from either sample type. Here V drops 5 bases and J drops 3 bases, and the junction holds 6 bases not matched to any gene. CDR1 LNHDA and CDR2 SQIVND are derived from the germline V gene (reference sequence). Inclusive of the bounding cysteine and phenylalanine, the CDR3 is 16 residues long. The CDR3 DNA has 48 bases and is translated from base 1. This clone came up once. This receptor's antigen is unknown. Base qualities are not provided; no much larger clone lies one nucleotide away.

The sequence came from an older man with COVID-19, enrolled during active disease. Sequencing was carried out using peripheral blood. The rearranged segments are TRBV19 and TRBJ2-1, and 11 junctional nucleotides match TRBD1. The nucleotide sequence reads TGTGCCAGTAGTTCAACCGGGACAGGGGGCTACAATGAGCAGTTCTTC. Translated, this is CASSSTGTGGYNEQFF.